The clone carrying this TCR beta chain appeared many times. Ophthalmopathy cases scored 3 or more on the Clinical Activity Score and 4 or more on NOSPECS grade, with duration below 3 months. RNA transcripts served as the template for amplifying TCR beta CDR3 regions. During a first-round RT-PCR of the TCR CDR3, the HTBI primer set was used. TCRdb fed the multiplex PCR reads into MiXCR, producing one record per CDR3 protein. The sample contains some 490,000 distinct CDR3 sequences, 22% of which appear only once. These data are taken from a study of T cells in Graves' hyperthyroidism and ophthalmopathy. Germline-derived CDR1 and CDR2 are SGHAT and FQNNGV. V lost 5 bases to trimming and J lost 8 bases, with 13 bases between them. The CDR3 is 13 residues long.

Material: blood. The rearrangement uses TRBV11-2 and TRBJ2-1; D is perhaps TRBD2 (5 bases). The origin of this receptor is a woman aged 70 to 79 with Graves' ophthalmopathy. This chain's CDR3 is CASSPTGRDEQFF. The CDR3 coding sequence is TGTGCCAGCAGCCCAACCGGGCGGGATGAGCAGTTCTTC.